A selection of T cell receptor beta chains follows, all from one sample in a study of PD-L1 blockade in urothelial cancer. Here immunoSEQ multiplex PCR was the method, and the copy in TCRdb shows in-frame clones only, minus some. The sample includes approximately 90,000 clones, around 85% of them seen just once. The material was PBMCs, obtained around atezolizumab (anti-PD-L1) treatment. These receptors all stem from a man aged 55 to 70 with urothelial cancer. The CDR3 runs from the conserved cysteine through the conserved F or W. The order of the fields is D gene, J gene, V gene, clone size, CDR3 DNA, CDR3 protein. A D gene is named only where the DNA matches it firmly. The size entry is marked missing in some rows and otherwise reads once, few, many or a size class.

>-|TRBJ1-4|TRBV19|-
TGTGCCAGTCTCCACCAGAAAGACAGCTCTAATGAAAAACTGTTTTTT
CASLHQKDSSNEKLFF
>-|TRBJ1-2|TRBV29-1|-
TGCAGCGACCCGACAGACTTAAACTATGGCTACACCTTC
CSDPTDLNYGYTF
>TRBD1|TRBJ1-1|TRBV9|-
TGTGCCAGCAGCGCCACAGGGGCTTTGGACACTGAAGCTTTCTTT
CASSATGALDTEAFF
>-|TRBJ2-7|TRBV19|-
TGTGCCAGTAGCTCGGCAGAGCGACTCTACGAGCAGTACTTC
CASSSAERLYEQYF
>-|TRBJ1-2|TRBV6-5|-
TGTGCCAGCAGTTCAAAACCAGGGTACCAGAGCTACACCTTC
CASSSKPGYQSYTF
>-|TRBJ1-4|TRBV10-3|few
TGTGCCATCAGCGAAACAGGGTACACTAATGAAAAACTGTTTTTT
CAISETGYTNEKLFF
>-|TRBJ1-1|TRBV2|-
TGTGCCAGCAGTGCGGGGTCGAACACTGAAGCTTTCTTT
CASSAGSNTEAFF
>-|TRBJ2-3|TRBV11-2|few
TGTGCCAGCAGCTTGAGCGGGAGCACAGATACGCAGTATTTT
CASSLSGSTDTQYF
>-|TRBJ1-1|TRBV9|-
TGTGCCAGCAGCGCGGGGGGAACCTCTTACACTGAAGCTTTCTTT
CASSAGGTSYTEAFF
>TRBD1|TRBJ1-2|TRBV7-6|-
TGTGCCAGCAGCTTAAGCAGGGGGCTTGATGGCTACACCTTC
CASSLSRGLDGYTF
>-|TRBJ2-7|TRBV27|-
TGTGCCAGCACCAACTCCCCGGGAAATTGGTACGAGCAGTACTTC
CASTNSPGNWYEQYF
>-|TRBJ1-4|TRBV5-4|-
TGTGCCAGCAGCTTGGACGGGTTTTCGAGGTTAGGTGAAAAACTGTTTTTT
CASSLDGFSRLGEKLFF
>-|TRBJ1-5|TRBV2|-
TGTGCCAGCAGTGAAGGGGCCGCCTCTAATCCGCCCCAGCATTTT
CASSEGAASNPPQHF
>-|TRBJ1-1|TRBV30|-
TGTGCCTGGAGTCGGAGGGAGGGCACTGAAGCTTTCTTT
CAWSRREGTEAFF
>TRBD1|TRBJ2-5|TRBV19|-
TGTGCCAGTAGACCCACAGGGGGCGCGGAGACCCAGTACTTC
CASRPTGGAETQYF
>-|TRBJ1-5|TRBV5-1|-
TGCGCCAGCAGCTTGGGTGGGGCGGGGGGTCAGCCCCAGCATTTT
CASSLGGAGGQPQHF
>TRBD2|TRBJ2-7|TRBV7-2|-
TGTGCCAGCAGCTTAGCGTTGGGGACTAAATCCAACGAGCAGTACTTC
CASSLALGTKSNEQYF
>TRBD1|TRBJ1-2|TRBV5-6|-
TGTGCCAGCAGCTCCGGGACAGGGCTTCTCTATGGCTACACCTTC
CASSSGTGLLYGYTF
>TRBD1|TRBJ2-5|TRBV7-2|-
TGTGCCAGCAGCTTCATAGGGGACAGCCGCGGGACCCAGTACTTC
CASSFIGDSRGTQYF
>TRBD2|TRBJ2-3|TRBV29-1|-
TGCAGCGCCGAAACCGGGACTAGCGGGGGGTGGGGCACAGATACGCAGTATTTT
CSAETGTSGGWGTDTQYF
>TRBD1|TRBJ1-1|TRBV30|-
TGTGCCTGGAGTGCCGGGACAGGGGCGACCACTGAAGCTTTCTTT
CAWSAGTGATTEAFF
>TRBD1|TRBJ2-7|TRBV2|-
TGTGCCAGCATGAGGGACAGGACGGGCGAGCAGTACTTC
CASMRDRTGEQYF
>-|TRBJ1-2|TRBV10-3|-
TGTGCCTCCGCGGGCTATGGCTACACCTTC
CASAGYGYTF
>-|TRBJ2-7|TRBV6-6|-
TGTGCCAGCAGTCACCTAAATGGGGGGTCCTTCTACGAGCAGTACTTC
CASSHLNGGSFYEQYF
>-|TRBJ1-5|TRBV4-1|-
TGCGCCAGCAGCCAAGACCGGGGTAAAGGGCCCCAGCATTTT
CASSQDRGKGPQHF
>-|TRBJ2-7|TRBV4-1|-
TGCGCCAGCAGCCTCGAGGAAAGCTCCTACGAGCAGTACTTC
CASSLEESSYEQYF
>TRBD1|TRBJ1-2|TRBV11-3|-
TGTGCCAGCAGCCTACAGGGGGGCGCCAATTGGGGCTACACCTTC
CASSLQGGANWGYTF
>-|TRBJ2-1|TRBV10-3|-
TGTGCCACCCGGGGCCAGGCGGGGGCTTACAATGAGCAGTTCTTC
CATRGQAGAYNEQFF
>-|TRBJ1-2|TRBV5-1|-
TGCGCCAGCAGCGAAACATCCATGGTAGCCAATGGCTACACCTTC
CASSETSMVANGYTF
>TRBD2|TRBJ2-7|TRBV4-2|-
TGTGCCAGCAGCCAAGTCCAGCGGGGGGGCCCTGACGAGCAGTACTTC
CASSQVQRGGPDEQYF
>-|TRBJ2-7|TRBV27|once
TGTGCCAGCAGTTTAACCGTAGCGGATACCTACGAGCAGTACTTC
CASSLTVADTYEQYF
>-|TRBJ1-4|TRBV9|-
TGTGCCAGCAGCGTGTCGGGAGGTGAAAAACTGTTTTTT
CASSVSGGEKLFF
>-|TRBJ1-4|TRBV19|-
TGTGCCAGTAGTATACAAAGTCGGGGGGAAAAACTGTTTTTT
CASSIQSRGEKLFF
>TRBD2|TRBJ2-7|TRBV27|-
TGTGCCAGCAGTCCCCAGACTAGCGGGAGGATCACATACGAGCAGTACTTC
CASSPQTSGRITYEQYF
>TRBD1|TRBJ1-1|TRBV27|once
TGTGCCAGCAGTTTCTCAGGGGGTTCTGAAGCTTTCTTT
CASSFSGGSEAFF
>TRBD1|TRBJ2-1|TRBV5-4|-
TGTGCCAGCAAGTTCGGGACAGGGATCGATGAGCAGTTCTTC
CASKFGTGIDEQFF
>-|TRBJ1-3|TRBV9|-
TGTGCCAGTGAGGCCCACTCTGGAAACACCATATATTTT
CASEAHSGNTIYF
>-|TRBJ1-5|TRBV19|-
TGTGCCAGTAGTATGGGCGCAGGGGTGGAGAATCAGCCCCAGCATTTT
CASSMGAGVENQPQHF
>-|TRBJ1-1|TRBV5-6|-
TGTGCCAGCAGCTTGGGACGCGGGGTACTTGAAGCTTTCTTT
CASSLGRGVLEAFF
>-|TRBJ2-3|TRBV5-8|-
TGTGCCAGCAGCTTGGGAGGGAACCTCCCAGATACGCAGTATTTT
CASSLGGNLPDTQYF
>TRBD1|TRBJ2-3|TRBV7-3|-
TGTGCCAGCGGGGACAGGGGTTCAGATACGCAGTATTTT
CASGDRGSDTQYF
>TRBD1|TRBJ2-5|TRBV5-4|-
TGTGCCAGCAGCCTGGGCCGGGACAGGGGTCAAGAGACCCAGTACTTC
CASSLGRDRGQETQYF
>-|TRBJ1-4|TRBV5-1|-
TGCGCCAGCAGCTTGGGGGGAGCAGGAACTAATGAAAAACTGTTTTTT
CASSLGGAGTNEKLFF
>TRBD2|TRBJ2-1|TRBV5-1|-
TGCGCCAGCAGCTCGACTAGCCTAGCAGCTGATGAGCAGTTCTTC
CASSSTSLAADEQFF
>-|TRBJ1-2|TRBV6-1|-
TGTGCCAGCAGTGCCGACTCCATGTATGGCTACACCTTC
CASSADSMYGYTF
>-|TRBJ2-5|TRBV5-1|-
TGCGCCAGCAGCCCGAGGGAGACCCAGTACTTC
CASSPRETQYF